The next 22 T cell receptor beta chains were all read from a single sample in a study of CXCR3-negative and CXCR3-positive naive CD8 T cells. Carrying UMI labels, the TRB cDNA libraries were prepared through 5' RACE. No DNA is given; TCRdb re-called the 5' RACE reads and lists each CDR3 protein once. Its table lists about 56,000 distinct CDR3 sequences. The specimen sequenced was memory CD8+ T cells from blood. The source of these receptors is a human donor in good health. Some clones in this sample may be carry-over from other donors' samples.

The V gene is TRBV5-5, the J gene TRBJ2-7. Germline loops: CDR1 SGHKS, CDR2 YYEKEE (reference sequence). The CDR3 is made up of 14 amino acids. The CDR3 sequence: CASSFRSEFYEQYF.

CDR3: CASSLIGGSTDTQYF. J is TRBJ2-3 and V is TRBV7-3; the TCRdb D gene call, TRBD2, has no DNA to confirm it. The CDR3 runs 15 residues. Germline V gene data show CDR1 as SGHTA and CDR2 as FQGTGA.

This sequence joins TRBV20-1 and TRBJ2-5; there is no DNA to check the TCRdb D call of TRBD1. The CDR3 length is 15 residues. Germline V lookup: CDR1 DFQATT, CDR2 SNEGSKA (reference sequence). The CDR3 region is CSARDGRTEQETQYF.

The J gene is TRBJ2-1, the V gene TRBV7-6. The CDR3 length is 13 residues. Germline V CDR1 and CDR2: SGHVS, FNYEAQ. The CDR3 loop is CASSPSSYNEQFF. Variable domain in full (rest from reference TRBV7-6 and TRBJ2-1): GAGVSQSPRYKVTKRGQDVALRCDPISGHVSLYWYRQALGQGPEFLTYFNYEAQQDKSGLPNDRFSAERPEGSISTLTIQRTEQRDSAMYRCASSPSSYNEQFFGPGTRLTVL.

The CDR3 loop is CASSVDLSSGEDEKLFF. The chain has TRBV9 and TRBJ1-4; with no DNA, the TCRdb D assignment of TRBD1 cannot be verified. Germline V gene sequence: CDR1 SGDLS, CDR2 YYNGEE. This CDR3 region has 17 residues.

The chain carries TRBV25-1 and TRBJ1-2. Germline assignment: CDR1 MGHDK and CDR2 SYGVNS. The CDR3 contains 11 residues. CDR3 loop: CASSVGYGYTF.

The CDR3 sequence is CSAGSLSYNEQFF. This rearrangement joins TRBV29-1 to TRBJ2-1. The CDR3 contains 13 residues. Germline CDR1 and CDR2: SQVTM and ANQGSEA.

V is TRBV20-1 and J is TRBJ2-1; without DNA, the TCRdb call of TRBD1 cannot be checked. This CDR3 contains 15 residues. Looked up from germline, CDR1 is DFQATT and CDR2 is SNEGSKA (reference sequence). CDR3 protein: CSAKDGGSSYNEQFF.

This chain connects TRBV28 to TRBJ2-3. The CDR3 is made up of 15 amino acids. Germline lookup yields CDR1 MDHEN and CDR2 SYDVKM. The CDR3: CASSFGVRSTDTQYF.

CDR3 sequence: CASSGWTSGRARETQYF. This rearrangement joins TRBV7-9 to TRBJ2-5; with no DNA, the TCRdb D assignment of TRBD2 cannot be verified. Germline loops: CDR1 SEHNR, CDR2 FQNEAQ (reference sequence). The CDR3 is made up of 17 amino acids.

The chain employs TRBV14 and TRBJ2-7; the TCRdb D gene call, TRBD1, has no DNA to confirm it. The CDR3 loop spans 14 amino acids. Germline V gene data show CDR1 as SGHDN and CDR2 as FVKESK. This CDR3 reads CASSLFLGGYEQYF.

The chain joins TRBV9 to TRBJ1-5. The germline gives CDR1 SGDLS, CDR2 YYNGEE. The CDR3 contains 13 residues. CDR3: CASSVEGSQPQHF.

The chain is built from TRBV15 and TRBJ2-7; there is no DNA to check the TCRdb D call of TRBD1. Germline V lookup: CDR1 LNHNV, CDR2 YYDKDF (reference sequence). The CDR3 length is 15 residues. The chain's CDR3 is CATSRDQGGVDEQYF.

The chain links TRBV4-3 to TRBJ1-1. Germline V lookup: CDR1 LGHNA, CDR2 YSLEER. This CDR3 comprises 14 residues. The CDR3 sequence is CASSQGRFYTEAFF.

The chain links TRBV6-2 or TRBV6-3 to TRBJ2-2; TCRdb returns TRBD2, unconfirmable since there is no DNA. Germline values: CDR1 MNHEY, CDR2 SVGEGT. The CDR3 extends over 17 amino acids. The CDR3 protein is CASTRDSNTATTGELFF.

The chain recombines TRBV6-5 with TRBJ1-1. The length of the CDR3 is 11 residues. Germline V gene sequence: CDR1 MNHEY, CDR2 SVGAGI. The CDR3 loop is CASSYDSGAFF.

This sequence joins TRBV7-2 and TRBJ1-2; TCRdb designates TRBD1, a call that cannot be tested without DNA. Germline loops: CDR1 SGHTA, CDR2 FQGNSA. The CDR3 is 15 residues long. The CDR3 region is CASSLATGTGVGYTF.

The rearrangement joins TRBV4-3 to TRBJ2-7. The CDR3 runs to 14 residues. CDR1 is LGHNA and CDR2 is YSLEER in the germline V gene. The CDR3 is CASSQDLHGYEQYF.

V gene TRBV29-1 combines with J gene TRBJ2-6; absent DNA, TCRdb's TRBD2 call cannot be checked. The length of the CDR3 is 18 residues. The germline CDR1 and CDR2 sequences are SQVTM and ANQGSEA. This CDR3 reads CSVEEGLAGASGANVLTF.

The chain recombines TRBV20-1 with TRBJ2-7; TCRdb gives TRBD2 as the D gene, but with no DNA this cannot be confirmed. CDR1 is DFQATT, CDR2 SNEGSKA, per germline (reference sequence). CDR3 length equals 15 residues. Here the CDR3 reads CSAARTSGGGWKQYF.

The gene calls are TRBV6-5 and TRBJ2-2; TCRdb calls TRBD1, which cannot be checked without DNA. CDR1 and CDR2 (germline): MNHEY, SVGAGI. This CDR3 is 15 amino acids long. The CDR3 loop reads CASTRTPTNTGELFF.

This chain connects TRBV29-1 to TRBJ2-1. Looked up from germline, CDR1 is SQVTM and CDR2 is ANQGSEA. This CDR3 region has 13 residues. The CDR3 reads CSGTAVSYNEQFF.